This T cell receptor (beta chain) was found in a study of T cell responses to AZD1222 COVID-19 vaccine. Study-wide results and caveats: Nearly half of spike-specific TCRs reportedly target variant regions that are unmutated in the B.1.351 and B.1.1.7 variants. Repertoires were sampled only after the peak T cell response. Among the donors, most were white British and more were female, and clonal diversity was possibly underestimated. Recipients of two AZD1222 doses showed rising Spike-specific TCR breadth and depth.

The method was immunoSEQ multiplex PCR; TCRdb's version includes in-frame clones alone and lacks a portion of them. The data show roughly 170,000 clones, about 92% seen once. CDR1 and CDR2 from the germline V gene are MNHEY and SVGAGI. Trimming left V 2 bases short and J 3 bases short, with 10 bases between. The CDR3 covers 14 residues. On this clone itself: Antigen: not known.

The input for sequencing was peripheral blood, taken on day 0 of AZD1222 vaccination. This TCR was recovered from an adult in good health. This chain uses TRBV6-5 with TRBJ1-1; D is possibly TRBD1 (5 bases). In DNA form, the CDR3 reads TGTGCCAGCAGTTACGGGGGGAGGGACACTGAAGCTTTCTTT. Translated: CASSYGGRDTEAFF.